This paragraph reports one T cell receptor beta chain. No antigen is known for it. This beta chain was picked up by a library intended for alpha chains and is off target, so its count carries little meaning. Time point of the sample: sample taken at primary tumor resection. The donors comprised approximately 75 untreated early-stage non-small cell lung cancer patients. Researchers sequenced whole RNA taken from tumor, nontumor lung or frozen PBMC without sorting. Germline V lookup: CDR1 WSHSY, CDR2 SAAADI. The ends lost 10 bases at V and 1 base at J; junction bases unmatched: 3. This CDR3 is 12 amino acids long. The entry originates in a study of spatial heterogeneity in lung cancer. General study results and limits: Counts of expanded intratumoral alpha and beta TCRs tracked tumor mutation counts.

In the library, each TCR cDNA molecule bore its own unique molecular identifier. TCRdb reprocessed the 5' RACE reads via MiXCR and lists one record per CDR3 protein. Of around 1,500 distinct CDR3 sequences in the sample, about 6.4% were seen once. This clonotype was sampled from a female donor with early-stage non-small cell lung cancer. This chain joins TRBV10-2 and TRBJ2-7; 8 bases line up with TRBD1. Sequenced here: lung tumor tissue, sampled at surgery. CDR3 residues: CAIQGASYEQYF. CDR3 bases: TGCGCCATCCAGGGGGCTTCCTACGAGCAGTACTTC.